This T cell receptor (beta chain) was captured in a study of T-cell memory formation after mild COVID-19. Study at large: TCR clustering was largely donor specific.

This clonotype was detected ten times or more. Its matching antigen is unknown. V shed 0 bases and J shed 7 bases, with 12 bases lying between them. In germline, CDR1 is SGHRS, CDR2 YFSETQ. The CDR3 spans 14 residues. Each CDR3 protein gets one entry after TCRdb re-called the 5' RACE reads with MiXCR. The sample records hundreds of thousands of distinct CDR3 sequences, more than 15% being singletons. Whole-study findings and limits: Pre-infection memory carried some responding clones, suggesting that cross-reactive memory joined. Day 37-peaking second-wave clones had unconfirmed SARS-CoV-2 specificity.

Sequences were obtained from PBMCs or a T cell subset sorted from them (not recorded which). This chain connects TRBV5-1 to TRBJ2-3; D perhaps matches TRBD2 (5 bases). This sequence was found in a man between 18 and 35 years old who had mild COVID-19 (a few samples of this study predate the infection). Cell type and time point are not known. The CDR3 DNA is TGCGCCAGCAGCTTGGATGTCCCGGGGTATACGCAGTATTTT. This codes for CASSLDVPGYTQYF.